These T cell receptor beta chains were read from a single sample in a study of cytomegalovirus exposure and HLA in healthy donors. The repertoire was sequenced with immunoSEQ multiplex PCR; TCRdb's copy has only in-frame clones and lacks some. Of tens of thousands of clones in the sample, nearly 80% were seen once. Sequenced material: PBMCs. These TCRs come from a woman aged 40 to 50 in good health and CMV-seronegative. Each CDR3 is given with its conserved first and last residue. D genes are given only for firm matches. Clone size, where shown, is once, few, many, or a class for clones that have expanded.

size,V,D,J,DNA,CDR3
NA,TRBV20-1,NA,TRBJ1-5,TGCAGTGCTACAGGGAATCAGCCCCAGCATTTT,CSATGNQPQHF
once,TRBV6-6,NA,TRBJ1-2,TGTGCCAGCAGTTATGAGGGGGAGGGGAATAACTATGGCTACACCTTC,CASSYEGEGNNYGYTF
NA,TRBV7-6,TRBD1,TRBJ2-3,TGTGCCAACTCGTCATACAGGGGTCGCACAGATACGCAGTATTTT,CANSSYRGRTDTQYF
NA,TRBV4-2,NA,TRBJ1-1,TGTGCCAGCAGCCAAGAGGGCAGCCGGAACACTGAAGCTTTCTTT,CASSQEGSRNTEAFF
NA,TRBV7-9,TRBD1,TRBJ2-1,TGTGCCAGCAGCTTTGGGGCAGGGGGCCTCAATGAGCAGTTCTTC,CASSFGAGGLNEQFF
NA,TRBV10-3,TRBD1,TRBJ1-3,TGTGCCACCCGGACAGGGGGCTATGGAAACACCATATATTTT,CATRTGGYGNTIYF
NA,TRBV7-6,NA,TRBJ2-6,TGTGCCAGCAGCCGAAGCAGGGGATCTGGGGCCAACGTCCTGACTTTC,CASSRSRGSGANVLTF
few,TRBV6-5,TRBD1,TRBJ2-7,TGTGCCAGCAGTCCCGGGACAGGGCGCTACGAGCAGTACTTC,CASSPGTGRYEQYF
NA,TRBV5-4,TRBD1,TRBJ1-6,TGTGCCAGCAGCTGGGACAGCCCTTCACCCCTCCACTTT,CASSWDSPSPLHF
NA,TRBV21-1,NA,TRBJ2-7,TGTGCCAGCAGCAACCCCCAGGGACTTCACGACATGTTTTGTGGGTCGGGCTACGAGCAGTACTTC,CASSNPQGLHDMFCGSGYEQYF
NA,TRBV5-6,NA,TRBJ2-6,TGTGCCAGCAGCCTACAGGCGGCTGGGGCCAACGTCCTGACTTTC,CASSLQAAGANVLTF
NA,TRBV6-1,NA,TRBJ1-2,TGTGCCAGCAGTGAAGAAGGAAGGGGGAACTATGGCTACACCTTC,CASSEEGRGNYGYTF
NA,TRBV6-1,NA,TRBJ1-5,TGTGCCAGCAGTGAAATGTCTTATAGCAATCAGCCCCAGCATTTT,CASSEMSYSNQPQHF
NA,TRBV7-6,NA,TRBJ2-5,TGTGCCAGCAGCACCACAGGGAAACAAGAGACCCAGTACTTC,CASSTTGKQETQYF
once,TRBV15,TRBD1,TRBJ1-5,TGTGCCACCAGCATAAACAGGGGGCTCAGCAATCAGCCCCAGCATTTT,CATSINRGLSNQPQHF
NA,TRBV7-8,TRBD2,TRBJ2-7,TGTGCCAGCAGCTTACGGACTAGCGGGGTTGGCGAGCAGTACTTC,CASSLRTSGVGEQYF
few,TRBV18,TRBD1,TRBJ2-3,TGTGCCAGCTCACCAGAGACAGGGGAAGGTGATACGCAGTATTTT,CASSPETGEGDTQYF
NA,TRBV2,NA,TRBJ2-2,TGTGCCAGCAGTGGCCGACAGACTAACACCGGGGAGCTGTTTTTT,CASSGRQTNTGELFF
NA,TRBV7-9,NA,TRBJ1-5,TGTGCCAGCAGCCCTGGGGCGGTCCAGCCCCAGCATTTT,CASSPGAVQPQHF
NA,TRBV29-1,NA,TRBJ1-1,TGCAGCGTTCTCGAGTCTCGGAGTGTGGGGGGGGCCTGGGGCACTGAAGCTTTCTTT,CSVLESRSVGGAWGTEAFF
NA,TRBV4-3,TRBD1,TRBJ1-2,TGCGCCAGCAGCCCTAGTACGACAGGGAACTATGGCTACACCTTC,CASSPSTTGNYGYTF
NA,TRBV30,TRBD1,TRBJ2-7,TGTGCCTGGAGTCGGGACAGGGGTTACGAGCAGTACTTC,CAWSRDRGYEQYF
few,TRBV12-1,NA,TRBJ1-1,TGTGCCAGCAGCGGGCACAGGGGGCTTAACACTGAAGCTTTCTTT,CASSGHRGLNTEAFF
NA,TRBV6-6,TRBD2,TRBJ2-1,TGTGCCAGCAGTGGTCCTAGCGGGGGGGCCTCCAATGAGCAGTTCTTC,CASSGPSGGASNEQFF
few,TRBV7-6,NA,TRBJ1-1,TGTGCCAGCAGCTTAGATACATACACTGAAGCTTTCTTT,CASSLDTYTEAFF
NA,TRBV28,NA,TRBJ1-1,TGTGCCAGCCCCAAATCGGCCACGGGTGGTTCGGACACTGAAGCTTTCTTT,CASPKSATGGSDTEAFF
once,TRBV30,TRBD1,TRBJ2-6,TGTGCCTGGATCCCCGGGACAGGGAGGACTGGGGCCAACGTCCTGACTTTC,CAWIPGTGRTGANVLTF
NA,TRBV30,NA,TRBJ1-5,TGTGCCTGGTCCAGGGTAACCGGTCAGCCCCAGCATTTT,CAWSRVTGQPQHF
NA,TRBV5-4,NA,TRBJ1-2,TGTGCCAGCAGCTTGGACAGGGAGTACGGCTACACCTTC,CASSLDREYGYTF
once,TRBV5-1,TRBD1,TRBJ2-2,TGCGCCAGCAGCTCGAAACCGGGACAGGGTAACACCGGGGAGCTGTTTTTT,CASSSKPGQGNTGELFF
NA,TRBV27,NA,TRBJ2-1,TGTGCCAGCAGTCAGACCCCGGGGGGCCACTACAATGAGCAGTTCTTC,CASSQTPGGHYNEQFF
few,TRBV19,TRBD1,TRBJ2-7,TGTGCCAGTAGTATATTGGGGACAGGAGGTATCAACGAGCAGTACTTC,CASSILGTGGINEQYF
NA,TRBV2,TRBD1,TRBJ1-1,TGTGCCAGCACCTGGGACAGGGATCGCTTTGAAGCTTTCTTT,CASTWDRDRFEAFF
NA,TRBV6-1,TRBD1,TRBJ2-4,TGTGCCAGCAGTGATCCCGGGACAGGGTTTGCCAAAAACATTCAGTACTTC,CASSDPGTGFAKNIQYF
few,TRBV6-1,TRBD1,TRBJ1-5,TGTGCCAGCAGTGGTTCCCCGGGACAGAGACTCAATCAGCCCCAGCATTTT,CASSGSPGQRLNQPQHF